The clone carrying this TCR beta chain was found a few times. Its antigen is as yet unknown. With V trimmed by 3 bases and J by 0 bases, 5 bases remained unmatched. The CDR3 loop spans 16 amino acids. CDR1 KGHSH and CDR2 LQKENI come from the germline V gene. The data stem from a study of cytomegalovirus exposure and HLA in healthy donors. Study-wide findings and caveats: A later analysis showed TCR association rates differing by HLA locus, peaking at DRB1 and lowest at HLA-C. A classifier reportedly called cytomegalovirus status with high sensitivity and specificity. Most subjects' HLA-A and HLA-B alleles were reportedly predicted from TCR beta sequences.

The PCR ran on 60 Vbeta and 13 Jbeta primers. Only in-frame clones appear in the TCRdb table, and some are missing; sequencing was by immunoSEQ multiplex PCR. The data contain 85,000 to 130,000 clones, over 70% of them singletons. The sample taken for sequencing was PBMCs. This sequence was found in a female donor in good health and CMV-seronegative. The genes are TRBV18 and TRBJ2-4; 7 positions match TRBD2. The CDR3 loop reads CASSPGEGRAKNIQYF. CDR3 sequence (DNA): TGTGCCAGCTCACCCGGGGAGGGAAGAGCCAAAAACATTCAGTACTTC.